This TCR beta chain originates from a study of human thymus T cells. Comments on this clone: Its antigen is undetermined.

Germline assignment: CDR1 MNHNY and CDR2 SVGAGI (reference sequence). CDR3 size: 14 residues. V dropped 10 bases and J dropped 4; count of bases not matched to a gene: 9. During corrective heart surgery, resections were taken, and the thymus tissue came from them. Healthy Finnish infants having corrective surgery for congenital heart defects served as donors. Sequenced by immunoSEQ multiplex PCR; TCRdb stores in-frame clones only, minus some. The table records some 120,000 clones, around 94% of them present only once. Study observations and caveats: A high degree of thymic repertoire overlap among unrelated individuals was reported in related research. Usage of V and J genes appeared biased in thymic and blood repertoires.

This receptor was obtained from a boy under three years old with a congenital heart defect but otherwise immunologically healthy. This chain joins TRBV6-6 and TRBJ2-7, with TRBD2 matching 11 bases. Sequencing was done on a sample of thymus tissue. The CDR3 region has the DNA TGTGCCACACGAGCCGGGACTAGCGGTTACGAGCAGTACTTC. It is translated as CATRAGTSGYEQYF.